This T cell receptor beta chain derives from a study of blood T cell repertoires in COVID-19. Study-wide context: Samples taken during acute and convalescent COVID-19 were collected in the United States, Italy and Spain. From T cells, B-cell-depleted T cells, or PBMCs came the material, which was cDNA or gDNA.

The V gene's germline CDR1 is MNHEY and CDR2 SVGAGI. The CDR3 contains 13 residues. V was pared by 6 bases and J by 4 bases, with 5 bases of the junction left unmatched. In the original processing: Reference gene primer amplification gave nucleated cell count estimates. Profiled with immunoSEQ multiplex PCR; TCRdb holds only in-frame clones, not every one. V, J and clone size are those of that table, while D and trimming were read from the DNA. The table has approximately 67,000 clones, 87% seen once. This chain uses TRBV6-5 with TRBJ1-2; 7 bases map to TRBD1. What was sequenced was peripheral blood. The sequence was collected from a woman aged 80 or over with acute or convalescent COVID-19. The CDR3 is CASSEGAGYGYTF. In DNA form, the CDR3 reads TGTGCCAGCAGCGAGGGGGCAGGCTATGGCTACACCTTC.